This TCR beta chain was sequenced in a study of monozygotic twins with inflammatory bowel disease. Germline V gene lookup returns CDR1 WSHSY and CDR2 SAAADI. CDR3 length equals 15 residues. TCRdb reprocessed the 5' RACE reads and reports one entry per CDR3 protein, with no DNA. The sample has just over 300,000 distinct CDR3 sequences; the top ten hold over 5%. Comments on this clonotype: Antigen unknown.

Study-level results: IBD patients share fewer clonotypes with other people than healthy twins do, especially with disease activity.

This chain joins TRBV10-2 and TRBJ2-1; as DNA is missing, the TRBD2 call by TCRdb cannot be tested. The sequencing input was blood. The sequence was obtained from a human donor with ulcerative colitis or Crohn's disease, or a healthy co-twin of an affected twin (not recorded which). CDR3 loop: CAILAGGPGYNEQFF.